This entry describes one TCR beta chain. RNA transcripts were the template, and TCR beta CDR3 regions were amplified from them. HTBI-primed RT-PCR formed the first round, and a multiplex PCR formed the second. TCRdb reprocessed the multiplex PCR reads via MiXCR and lists one record per CDR3 protein. The sample contains about 740,000 distinct CDR3 sequences, around 40% of which appear only once. The CDR3 totals 14 residues. J was trimmed by 6 bases and V by 5 bases; bases with no gene match: 3. Germline lookup yields CDR1 ENHRY and CDR2 SYGVKD. PBMCs were density-gradient isolated from around 10 ml fresh blood. These data belong to a study of Graves' ophthalmopathy and Graves' hyperthyroidism.

This TCR was sampled from an adult man with Graves' ophthalmopathy. The chain is built from TRBV10-3 and TRBJ2-7, with TRBD2 matching over 14 bases. The specimen was peripheral blood. The CDR3 reads CAISPGLAGGEQYF. The DNA of the CDR3 is TGTGCCATCAGTCCAGGACTAGCGGGGGGCGAGCAGTACTTC.